This section outlines one T cell receptor (beta chain) sequence together with its context. Antigen specificity is unknown. Through a sample-barcoded 5' primer and a J-beta primer mix, a second PCR was run for roughly 6 to 12 cycles. Template switching added a 12-random-nucleotide identifier to every cDNA molecule. TCRdb fed the 5' RACE reads into MiXCR, producing one record per CDR3 protein. The sample lists approximately 880,000 distinct CDR3 sequences, 48% occurring once. V gave up 2 bases and J gave up 2 bases, with 7 bases separating them. The CDR3 has 13 amino acids. This sample was taken from a study of blood T cells in healthy people across ages. Regarding the study as a whole: Age showed a roughly linear inverse relationship with TCR beta diversity per million T cells.

This TCR came from a man aged 25-45 years in good health. Input material: blood. This chain links TRBV12-3 or TRBV12-4 with TRBJ2-7; D is unresolved. Written as DNA, the CDR3 is TGTGCCAGCAGTTTAATCGGGCCCTACGAGCAGTACTTC. Encoded protein: CASSLIGPYEQYF.